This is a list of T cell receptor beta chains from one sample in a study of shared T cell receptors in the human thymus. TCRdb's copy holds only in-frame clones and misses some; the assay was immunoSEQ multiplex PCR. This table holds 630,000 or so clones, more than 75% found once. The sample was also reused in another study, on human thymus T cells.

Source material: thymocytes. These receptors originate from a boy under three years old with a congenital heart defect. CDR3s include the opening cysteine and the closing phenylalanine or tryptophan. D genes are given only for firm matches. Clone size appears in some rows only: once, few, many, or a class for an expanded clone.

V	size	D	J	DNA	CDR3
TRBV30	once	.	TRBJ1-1	TGTGCCTGGATGAATGTCGGTGTGGTAACCCTTAATACTGAAGCTTTCTTT	CAWMNVGVVTLNTEAFF
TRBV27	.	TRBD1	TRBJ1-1	TGTGCCAGCATCTCAGGACAGGGCGATGGGAACACTGAAGCTTTCTTT	CASISGQGDGNTEAFF
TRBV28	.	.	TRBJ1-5	TGTGCCAGCAGTTTTGGTATAGCAAATCAGCCCCAGCATTTT	CASSFGIANQPQHF
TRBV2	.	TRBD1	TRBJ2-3	TGTGCCAGCGACAGGGGGGGGGATACGCAGTATTTT	CASDRGGDTQYF
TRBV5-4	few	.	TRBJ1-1	TGTGCCAGCAGCTTGGCTCGGAGGAACACTGAAGCTTTCTTT	CASSLARRNTEAFF
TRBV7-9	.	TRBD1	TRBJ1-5	TGTGCCAGCAGCCTAGGGGGCGGACAGCCCCAGCATTTT	CASSLGGGQPQHF
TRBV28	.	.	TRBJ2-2	TGTGCCAGCAGGCCTCCCAGGGGCACCGGGGAGCTGTTTTTT	CASRPPRGTGELFF
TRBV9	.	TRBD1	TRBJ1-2	TGTGCCAGCAGCGTAGAGGGGACAGATATTAACTATGGCTACACCTTC	CASSVEGTDINYGYTF
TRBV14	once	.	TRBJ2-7	TGTGCCAGCAGCCAAGTGCCGACAGCAAGACCCTACGAGCAGTACTTC	CASSQVPTARPYEQYF
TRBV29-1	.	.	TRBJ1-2	TGCAGCGTTGAAGGAGCAGGACTCTCTAACTATGGCTACACCTTC	CSVEGAGLSNYGYTF
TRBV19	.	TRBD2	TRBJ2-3	TGTGCCAGTAGTATTTCAGAGACTAGCGGTAATACGCAGTATTTT	CASSISETSGNTQYF
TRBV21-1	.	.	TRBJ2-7	TGTGCCAGCAGCAGGCCGGGAGTTGGACAGGATGGGGCTAAGCACGAGCAGTACTTC	CASSRPGVGQDGAKHEQYF
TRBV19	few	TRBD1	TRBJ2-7	TGTGCCAGTAGTCGGGGTTGGGACAGGAGTACCTACGAGCAGTACTTC	CASSRGWDRSTYEQYF
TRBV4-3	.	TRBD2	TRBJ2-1	TGCGCCAGCAGCCAAGGCCACACAAGCGGGAGAAACAATGAGCAGTTCTTC	CASSQGHTSGRNNEQFF
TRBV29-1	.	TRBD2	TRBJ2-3	TGCAGCGTTGATGGACTAGCGGGAGCCGCTAGCACAGATACGCAGTATTTT	CSVDGLAGAASTDTQYF
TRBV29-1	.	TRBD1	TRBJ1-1	TGCAGCGTTGAACTAGACAGGGGGCAAGGGAACACTGAAGCTTTCTTT	CSVELDRGQGNTEAFF
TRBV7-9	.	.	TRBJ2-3	TGTGCCAGCAGCTTTAAACAAACAGGGCCTAGCACAGATACGCAGTATTTT	CASSFKQTGPSTDTQYF
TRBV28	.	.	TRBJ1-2	TGTGCCAGCAGTTTGACCCGGGGAGGGCCAAACAATGGCTACACCTTC	CASSLTRGGPNNGYTF
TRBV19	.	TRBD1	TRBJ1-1	TGTGCCAGTAGTATGTGGACAGGGGGTAACACTGAAGCTTTCTTT	CASSMWTGGNTEAFF
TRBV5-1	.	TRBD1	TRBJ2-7	TGCGCCAGCAGCCTCAGGGGGCTAGAATACGAGCAGTACTTC	CASSLRGLEYEQYF
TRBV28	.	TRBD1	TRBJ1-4	TGTGCCAGCATCACCGCAGGGGGCGAGGATGAAAAACTGTTTTTT	CASITAGGEDEKLFF
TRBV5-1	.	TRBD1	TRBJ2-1	TGCGCCAGCAGCTTGGAACCCCTGAAGACAGGGGTGGGCGGGGATGAGCAGTTCTTC	CASSLEPLKTGVGGDEQFF
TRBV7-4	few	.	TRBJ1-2	TGTGCCAGCATGGCAGGGTACTATGGCTACACCTTC	CASMAGYYGYTF
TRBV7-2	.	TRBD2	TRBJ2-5	TGTGCCAGCAGCTTAGTACTAGCGGAGCACCAAGAGACCCAGTACTTC	CASSLVLAEHQETQYF
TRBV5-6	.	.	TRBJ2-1	TGTGCCAGCAGCTTGCGAACGGTTTTCCCCCAATTCTTC	CASSLRTVFPQFF
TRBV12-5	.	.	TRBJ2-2	TGTGCTAGTGGTTTCGGGAACGGGGAGCTGTTTTTT	CASGFGNGELFF
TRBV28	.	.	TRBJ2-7	TGTGCCAGCAGTTACTCAGCACATAAGGGGGGAGGGAACTACGAGCAGTACTTC	CASSYSAHKGGGNYEQYF
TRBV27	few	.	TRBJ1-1	TGTGCCAGCAGTTCGACAGTCAAGAACACTGAAGCTTTCTTT	CASSSTVKNTEAFF
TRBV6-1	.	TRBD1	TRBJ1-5	TGTGCCAGCAGTGAATCCAGGGGGCCTAGCAATCAGCCCCAGCATTTT	CASSESRGPSNQPQHF
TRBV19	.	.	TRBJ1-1	TGTGCCAGCTTACCGGGGGAGGGTCAGAGCACTGAAGCTTTCTTT	CASLPGEGQSTEAFF
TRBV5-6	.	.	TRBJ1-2	TGTGCCAGCAGCCCCCGCCAGGCACCCTCTGGGGGCTACACCTTC	CASSPRQAPSGGYTF
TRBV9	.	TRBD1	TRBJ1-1	TGTGCCAGCAGCCCACAAGCCCAGACAGGGGGCTTGGGTGAAGCTTTCTTT	CASSPQAQTGGLGEAFF
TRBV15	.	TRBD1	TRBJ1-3	TGTGCCACCAGCAGAGATCGGACAGGGGAAGCTGGAAACACCATATATTTT	CATSRDRTGEAGNTIYF
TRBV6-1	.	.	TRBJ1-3	TGTGCCAGCGGGCCCGACTCTGGAAACACCATATATTTT	CASGPDSGNTIYF
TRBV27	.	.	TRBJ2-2	TGTGCCTGCCGGGAGTTGGGAAACACCGGGGAGCTGTTTTTT	CACRELGNTGELFF
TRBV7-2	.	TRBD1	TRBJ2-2	TGTGCCAGCAGCTCCGGATCCACGGACAGGGACACCGGGGAGCTGTTTTTT	CASSSGSTDRDTGELFF
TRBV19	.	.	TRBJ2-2	TGTGCCACCTCAAAAGACAGGTCGAGCACCGGGGAGCTGTTTTTT	CATSKDRSSTGELFF
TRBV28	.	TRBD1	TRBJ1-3	TGTGCCAGCAGGGCAGGGACAGCGGGAAACACCATATATTTT	CASRAGTAGNTIYF
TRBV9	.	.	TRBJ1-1	TGTGCCAGCAGGTCACTGGGGGGAATGGAGGAAAACACTGAAGCTTTCTTT	CASRSLGGMEENTEAFF
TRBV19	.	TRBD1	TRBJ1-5	TGTGCCAGTAGTACCTCGACAGGGAGAAAAAAGCAGCCCCAGCATTTT	CASSTSTGRKKQPQHF
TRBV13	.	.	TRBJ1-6	TGTGCCAGCAGCCCCACGGGACACATCGGGATTTCACCCCTCCACTTT	CASSPTGHIGISPLHF
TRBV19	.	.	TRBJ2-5	TGTGCCAGTAGTATGGTCCCAGAAGAGACCCAGTACTTC	CASSMVPEETQYF
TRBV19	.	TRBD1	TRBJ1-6	TGTGCCTCCGGGACAGGGTCATATAATTCACCCCTCCACTTT	CASGTGSYNSPLHF
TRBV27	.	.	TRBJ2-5	TGTGCCGACCCTCTCCTTGGAAGTACCCAACAGGGCCCAAGACCGACGACCCAGTACTTC	CADPLLGSTQQGPRPTTQYF
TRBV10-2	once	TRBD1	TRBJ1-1	TGCGCCAGCAGAACGACAGGGGGGGCTGAAGCTTTCTTT	CASRTTGGAEAFF
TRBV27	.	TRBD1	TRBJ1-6	TGTGCCAGCAGTGCCCTCGGACAGGCGAATTCACCCCTCCACTTT	CASSALGQANSPLHF
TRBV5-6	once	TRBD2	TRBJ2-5	TGTGCCAGCAGCTGGGCTAGCGGGTCCCAAGAGACCCAGTACTTC	CASSWASGSQETQYF
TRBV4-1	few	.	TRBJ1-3	TGCGCCAGCAGCCAAAGGGCCATGACAGGAGACTCTGGAAACACCATATATTTT	CASSQRAMTGDSGNTIYF
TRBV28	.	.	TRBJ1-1	TGTGCCAGCAGCCCCCCATACAGGGACCAGAACACTGAAGCTTTCTTT	CASSPPYRDQNTEAFF
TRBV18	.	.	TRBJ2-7	TGTGCCAGCTCACTATGGGACAGAGGACTAATGGAGCAGTACTTC	CASSLWDRGLMEQYF
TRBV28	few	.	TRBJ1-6	TGTGCCAGCAGAGTGAAGGGGGGGCCGAATTCACCCCTCCACTTT	CASRVKGGPNSPLHF
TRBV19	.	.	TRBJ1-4	TGTGCCAGTAGTATAGAGGGACATGCGGAGCGTGCAACTAATGAAAAACTGTTTTTT	CASSIEGHAERATNEKLFF
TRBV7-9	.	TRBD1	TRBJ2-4	TGTGCCAGCAGTTCTTTGGGACAGGAGGCCAAAAACATTCAGTACTTC	CASSSLGQEAKNIQYF
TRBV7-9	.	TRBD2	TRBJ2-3	TGTGCCAGCAGCTTGACGGGAGGGCCCCCAAGCACAGATACGCAGTATTTT	CASSLTGGPPSTDTQYF
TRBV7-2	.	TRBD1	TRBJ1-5	TGTGCCAGCAGCCCCCGACAGGGTCATAATCAGCCCCAGCATTTT	CASSPRQGHNQPQHF
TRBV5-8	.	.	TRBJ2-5	TGTGCCAGCAGCCTGGACCACCCGGACTTC	CASSLDHPDF
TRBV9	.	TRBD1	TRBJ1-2	TGTGCCAGCAGCGTAGGGGGACAGGGGAGAGGTAACTATGGCTACACCTTC	CASSVGGQGRGNYGYTF
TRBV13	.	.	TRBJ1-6	TGTGCCAGCAGCCGTAGGACCGGGGGGTCACCCCTCCACTTT	CASSRRTGGSPLHF
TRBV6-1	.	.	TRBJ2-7	TGTGCCAGCAGGATAGCGGATTCTACCTACGAGCAGTACTTC	CASRIADSTYEQYF